This T cell receptor beta chain comes out of a study of breast tumors, draining lymph nodes, adjacent tissues. Germline CDR1 SGHTA, CDR2 FQGNSA. The CDR3 runs to 15 residues. Unmatched junction bases numbered 2, after V lost 5 bases and J lost 3 bases. Axillary draining lymph nodes of breast cancer patients supplied the node samples. Study-wide findings and caveats: Tumor and nontumor repertoires were significantly more similar in luminal-like than in basal-like breast cancer.

TCRdb called the multiplex PCR reads again in MiXCR, with one record for every CDR3 protein. Seen here are about 120,000 distinct CDR3 sequences, around 20% observed once, and the top ten hold under 4.5%. This clonotype was recorded at least ten times. Its target is unknown. This clonotype was sampled from a female donor with breast cancer. Some clones in this sample may be carry-over from other donors' samples. The sequencing sample was made of axillary lymph node tissue. This sequence joins TRBV7-2 and TRBJ2-1; 12 bases are shared with TRBD2. The CDR3 DNA sequence: TGTGCCAGCAGCCGACTAGCGGGGGACTACAATGAGCAGTTCTTC. As protein: CASSRLAGDYNEQFF.